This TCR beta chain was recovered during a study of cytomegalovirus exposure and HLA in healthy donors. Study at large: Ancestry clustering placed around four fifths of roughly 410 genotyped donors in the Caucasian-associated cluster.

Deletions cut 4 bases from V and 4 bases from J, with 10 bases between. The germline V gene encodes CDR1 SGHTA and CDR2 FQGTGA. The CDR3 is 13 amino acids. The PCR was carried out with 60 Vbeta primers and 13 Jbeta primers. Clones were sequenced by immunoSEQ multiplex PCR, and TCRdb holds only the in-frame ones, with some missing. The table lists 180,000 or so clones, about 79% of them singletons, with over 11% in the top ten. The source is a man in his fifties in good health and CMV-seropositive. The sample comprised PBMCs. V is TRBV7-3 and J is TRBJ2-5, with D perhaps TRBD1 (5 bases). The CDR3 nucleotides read TGTGCCAGCAGCTCTGGGGCCGGAGAGACCCAGTACTTC. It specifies CASSSGAGETQYF.